Listed below are T cell receptor beta chains from one sample, sequenced in a study of blood T cell repertoires in COVID-19. Data came from immunoSEQ multiplex PCR; TCRdb stores just in-frame clones and leaves some out. The sample holds 360,000 or so clones, roughly 87% seen once. The sequenced material came from PBMCs or T cells enriched from blood (not recorded which). These receptors were obtained from a woman aged 25 to 39 who had recovered from COVID-19. The CDR3 runs from the conserved cysteine through the conserved F or W.

TRBJ2-3 TRBV11-2 CASSLGFGGPGDTQYF
TRBJ1-2 TRBV19 CASSIFGSLSYGYTF
TRBJ2-7 TRBV25-1 CASIGTVSYEQYF
TRBJ2-1 TRBV5-1 CASSPGSGGNEQFF
TRBJ1-2 TRBV5-1 CASSLDSPYGYTF
TRBJ2-1 TRBV2 CASSREGSYNEQFF
TRBJ1-3 TRBV12-5 CASGTGGSGNTIYF
TRBJ2-1 TRBV5-4 CASRAGTASYNEQFF
TRBJ2-3 TRBV24-1 CATSNFRTSGMDTQYF
TRBJ2-1 TRBV13 CASSGGGYNEQFF
TRBJ2-3 TRBV5-1 CASSTGTTGTDTQYF
TRBJ2-7 TRBV4-2 CASSQDLPVAVTTYEQYF
TRBJ1-5 TRBV29-1 CSVGQGAGNQPQHF
TRBJ2-7 TRBV30 CAWSGLAGSYEQYF
TRBJ1-1 TRBV19 CASIEDGSTEAFF
TRBJ1-1 TRBV12-5 CASGLTGDTEAFF
TRBJ2-6 TRBV5-1 CASQSQDSSGANVLTF
TRBJ1-4 TRBV5-1 CASSTSQGPNEKLFF
TRBJ2-1 TRBV11-2 CASSYRQSRIYNEQFF
TRBJ1-2 TRBV7-2 CASSLPGHEGYTF
TRBJ1-4 TRBV29-1 CSAIRATNEKLFF
TRBJ1-1 TRBV12-3/TRBV12-4 CASSVRGVTEAFF
TRBJ1-6 TRBV7-2 CASSSGTGYYNSPLHF
TRBJ1-2 TRBV4-1 CASSQGTETGVGYTF
TRBJ1-2 TRBV2 CASSLRQGSNYGYTF
TRBJ2-3 TRBV11-2 CASSPRGFADTQYF
TRBJ1-6 TRBV3-1/TRBV3-2 CASSQASGSSPLHF
TRBJ1-5 TRBV12-3/TRBV12-4 CASAVAENQPQHF
TRBJ2-3 TRBV24-1 CATSDPRDTAPPDTQYF
TRBJ1-1 TRBV28 CASSLPRVGVHPEAFF
TRBJ1-1 TRBV10-3 CAIRDGQGNTEAFF
TRBJ2-7 TRBV4-1 CASSQDSANYPEGEQYF
TRBJ2-1 TRBV9 CASSVGPGRPSSGEDNEQFF
TRBJ1-5 TRBV6-9 CASRTGTGTLEWPQPQHF
TRBJ2-3 TRBV7-9 CASSSTSGGWDTQYF
TRBJ2-2 TRBV5-4 CASSSPGGTGELFF
TRBJ2-7 TRBV5-5 CASSTGLAGGEQYF